This T cell receptor beta chain was obtained from a study of blood T cell repertoires in COVID-19 (dated by TCRdb to 2020 to 2022). Context from the whole study: The collaborator samples originated in the United States, Italy and Spain and spanned the acute and convalescent phases of COVID-19. The repertoires were made available in a free public database intended to serve as a resource for research on the immune response to SARS-CoV-2. The prospective study material was composed of cDNA or gDNA derived from T cells, B-cell-depleted T cells, or PBMCs. Samples came from the ongoing ImmuneRACE study (first 160 participants) plus 1,254 subjects from 6 global collaborators. Deeply sampled blood TCRbeta repertoires from subjects exposed to, actively infected with, or recovered from COVID-19 were included in the dataset. Sample metadata almost always included a de-identified subject ID, COVID-19 status, age in years and sex. Where available, HLA class I and class II types were taken from metadata supplied by the sample provider and were not determined by assay-based typing.

Collaborating institutions collected whole blood in K2EDTA tubes following their own protocols. For TCRbeta analysis, collaborators shipped samples in one of three forms: frozen whole blood, isolated PBMCs, or DNA extracted from either of those sample types. With respect to this clone: What this receptor recognizes is not known. Per-base qualities were not stored, and no clone one base away is much larger.

TCRbeta CDR3 regions were amplified from genomic DNA using the immunoSEQ Assay, a bias-controlled multiplex PCR. On the authors' methods: Within the assay, amplification of reference gene primers was used to estimate how many nucleated cells each sample contained. To quantify the absolute abundance of each unique TCRbeta CDR3 rearrangement, sequence reads were collapsed and filtered. For each sample, productive Simpson clonality was calculated as the square root of Simpson's diversity index across productive rearrangements. TCRdb obtained this table from immuneACCESS and retained in-frame rearrangements with V and J assigned. These tables miss some clones; where compared with another copy, unresolved V genes account for less than half of the shortfall, and the remainder is unexplained. That table supplies the V and J calls and clone size; D and trimming were determined from the DNA. Within this sample are 200,000 or so clones, with 88% of them counted one time only. Around 2.3% of the sample is held by the ten biggest clonotypes.

Taken from cysteine to phenylalanine, the CDR3 has 15 residues. The retained sequence is limited to the CDR3, 45 bases, with the frame set at the first base. V loses 1 base at its end and J loses 3 bases; junction bases beyond the gene matches: 5. The germline V gene sets CDR1 to KGHSH and CDR2 to LQKENI. The study at large found these results: Clinical and demographic metadata were provided uncurated, with the amount varying by source and participant.

The TCR sequence derives from a man between 65 and 85 years old with active or convalescent COVID-19. The chain is assembled from TRBV18 and TRBJ2-7; TRBD2 lines up with 8 middle nucleotides. The sample was peripheral blood. The sequenced DNA is TGTGCCAGCTCACCACTGGGGACTAGGTACTACGAGCAGTACTTC. This translates into CASSPLGTRYYEQYF.